The clone carrying this TCR beta chain was detected a few times. Its antigen remains unknown. The entry originates in a study of T cell repertoires in cytomegalovirus infection. On the study more broadly: In public TCR beta signatures, there were indications of both CMV infection and matching HLA type.

TCRdb re-called the reads with MiXCR, one entry per CDR3 protein. The table has 150,000 to 200,000 distinct CDR3 sequences, roughly 17% seen once. V shed 1 base and J 3 bases; nucleotides not matched to a gene: 5. The CDR3 is 16 amino acids. The V gene's germline CDR1 is KGHSH and CDR2 LQKENI. Findings of the study overall: The ex vivo response was dominated by HLA-C-restricted CMV-specific TCR beta clonotypes.

The sequenced sample was CD8+ T cells from PBMCs. The rearrangement links TRBV18 to TRBJ2-1; TRBD2 agrees at 8 bases. This TCR derives from a human donor in good health (CMV status not recorded). Some clones in this sample may be carry-over from other donors' samples. In DNA form, the CDR3 reads TGTGCCAGCTCACCACGACAAGCGGGGGACTACAATGAGCAGTTCTTC. This translates into CASSPRQAGDYNEQFF.